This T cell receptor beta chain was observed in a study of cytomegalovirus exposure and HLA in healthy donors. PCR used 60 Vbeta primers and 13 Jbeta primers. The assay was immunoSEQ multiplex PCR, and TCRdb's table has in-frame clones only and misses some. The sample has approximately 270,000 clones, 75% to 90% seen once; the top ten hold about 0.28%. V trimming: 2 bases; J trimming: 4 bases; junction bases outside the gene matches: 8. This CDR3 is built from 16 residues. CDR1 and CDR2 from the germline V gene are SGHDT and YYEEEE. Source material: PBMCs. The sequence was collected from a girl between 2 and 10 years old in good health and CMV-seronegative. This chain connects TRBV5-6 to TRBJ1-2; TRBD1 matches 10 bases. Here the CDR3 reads CASSLTRQGASYGYTF. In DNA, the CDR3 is TGTGCCAGCAGCTTAACCCGACAGGGGGCGAGCTATGGCTACACCTTC.